This TCR beta chain was recovered during a study of long-term antiretroviral therapy in people with HIV. Regarding the study as a whole: The ART regimens used between the mid-2000s and the late 2010s may be less effective than current ones.

No donor had fewer than one pre-ART PBMC sample or fewer than two post-ART PBMC samples. A remark on this clone: Antigen unknown.

V was trimmed by 1 base and J by 12 bases, leaving 7 bases between them. The CDR3 sequence is 11 residues long. Germline V CDR1 and CDR2: SNHLY, FYNNEI. Researchers report immunoSEQ v3.0 was run at survey level. Sequencing targeted about 40,000-50,000 T-cell genomes per sample. The method was immunoSEQ multiplex PCR; TCRdb's version includes in-frame clones alone and lacks a portion of them. The table records fewer than 30,000 clones, 80% to 90% of them present only once. This TCR was recovered from a man younger than 40 with HIV. The gene calls are TRBV2 and TRBJ2-1; D call uncertain. Sequencing used unsorted PBMCs, obtained around 4.5 years after starting antiretroviral therapy. CDR3 DNA: TGTGCCAGCAGTGAAGGCGCGGCGCAGTTCTTC. Its translation: CASSEGAAQFF.